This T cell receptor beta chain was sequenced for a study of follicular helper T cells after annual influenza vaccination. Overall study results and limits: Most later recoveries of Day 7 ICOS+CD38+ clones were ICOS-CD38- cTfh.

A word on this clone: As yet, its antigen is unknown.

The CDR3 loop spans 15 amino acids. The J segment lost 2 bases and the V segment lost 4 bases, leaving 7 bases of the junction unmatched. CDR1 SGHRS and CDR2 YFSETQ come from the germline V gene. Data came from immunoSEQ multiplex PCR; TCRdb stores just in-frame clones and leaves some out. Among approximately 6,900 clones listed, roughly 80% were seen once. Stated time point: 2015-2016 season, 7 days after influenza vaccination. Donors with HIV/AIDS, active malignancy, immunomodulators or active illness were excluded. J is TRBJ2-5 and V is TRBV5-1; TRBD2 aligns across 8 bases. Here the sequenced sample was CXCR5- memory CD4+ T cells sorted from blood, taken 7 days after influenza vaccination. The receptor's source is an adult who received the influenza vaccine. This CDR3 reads CASSPGLDGQETQYF. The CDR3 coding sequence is TGCGCCAGCAGCCCGGGACTAGATGGGCAAGAGACCCAGTACTTC.